These 11 T cell receptor beta chains were all obtained from the same sample, sequenced in a study of blood T cell repertoires in COVID-19. Generated by immunoSEQ multiplex PCR, the TCRdb table keeps only in-frame clones and is missing some. The table lists about 500,000 clones, nearly 90% of them singletons. The specimen sequenced was peripheral blood. These receptors all come from a man younger than 30 with COVID-19, enrolled during active disease.

As concerns this clone: The same CDR3 also results from other DNA sequences found in this sample. The chain carries TRBV2 and TRBJ1-1, with 9 bases aligning to TRBD1. Germline CDR1 and CDR2: SNHLY and FYNNEI. The CDR3 spans 13 residues. After removal of 4 bases from V and 4 bases from J, the junction contained 1 base not matched to a gene. CDR3 in DNA: TGTGCCAGCAGTGGACAGGGGGGCACTGAAGCTTTCTTT. This encodes CASSGQGGTEAFF.

This clone turned up a few times. The chain employs TRBV6-1 and TRBJ2-1, with 11 bases identical to TRBD2. This CDR3 region has 17 residues. J was trimmed by 5 bases and V by 3 bases; bases with no gene match: 9. Germline-derived CDR1 and CDR2 are MNHNS and SASEGT. The CDR3 spells CASSDPPGTSGNNEQFF. Here the CDR3 DNA reads TGTGCCAGCAGTGACCCCCCCGGGACTAGCGGAAACAATGAGCAGTTCTTC.

As DNA, the CDR3 is TGTGCCAGCAGCCTAGTCCCACGGGGAGAAGCTTTCTTT. Amino acids: CASSLVPRGEAFF. The chain has TRBV7-8 and TRBJ1-1, with no clear D. CDR3 length: 13 amino acids. The V end lost 5 bases, the J end lost 8 bases, and 15 bases lay between the germline ends. Germline V gene lookup returns CDR1 SGHVS and CDR2 FQNEAQ.

V and J are TRBV5-1 and TRBJ1-4; D may be TRBD1 (5 bases). CDR3 length: 15 amino acids. Trimming removed 4 bases from V and 6 bases from J, with 16 bases in between. Germline lookup yields CDR1 SGHRS and CDR2 YFSETQ. Here the CDR3 DNA reads TGCGCCAGCAGCCGGAAAGGTGGGGCGGATGAAAAACTGTTTTTT. This sequence encodes CASSRKGGADEKLFF.

The J gene is TRBJ1-2, the V gene TRBV24-1; 9 bases match TRBD1. Germline loops: CDR1 KGHDR, CDR2 SFDVKD. Trimming at V came to 7 bases and at J to 7 bases, leaving 6 bases not matched to a gene. There are 13 residues in the CDR3. DNA for the CDR3: TGTGCCACCAGCCGGGACAGGGCGGCTGGCTACACCTTC. This translates into CATSRDRAAGYTF.

This chain connects TRBV12-3 or TRBV12-4 to TRBJ1-5; the match to TRBD1 covers 8 bases. V shed 5 bases and J 7 bases; nucleotides not matched to a gene: 4. There are 13 residues in the CDR3. CDR3 coding DNA: TGTGCCAGCAGTCGGACAGGGTACCAGCCCCAGCATTTT. Its protein is CASSRTGYQPQHF.

J is TRBJ1-6 and V is TRBV30, with 8 nucleotides matching TRBD1. With V trimmed by 5 bases and J by 9 bases, 12 bases remained unmatched. The CDR3 has 15 amino acids. The V gene's germline CDR1 is GTSNPN and CDR2 SVGIG (reference sequence). For the CDR3, the DNA is TGTGCCTGGGGCCCACAGGGGGTTAACGTTTCACCCCTCCACTTT. This translates into CAWGPQGVNVSPLHF.

CDR3 sequence (DNA): TGTGCCAGCTCTCATCGAGCAGGGGGCACTGAAGCTTTCTTT. This translates into CASSHRAGGTEAFF. V usage is TRBV6-5 and J usage is TRBJ1-1, with TRBD1 matching over 7 bases. V dropped 8 bases and J dropped 4; count of bases not matched to a gene: 10. This CDR3 comprises 14 residues. Germline CDR1 reads MNHEY; CDR2 reads SVGAGI.

The genes are TRBV5-3 and TRBJ2-1, with 9 positions matching TRBD2. TRBV5-3 is placed among ORFs of uncertain function. V trimming: 2 bases; J trimming: 5 bases; junction bases outside the gene matches: 14. This CDR3 region has 18 residues. In DNA form, the CDR3 reads TGTGCCAGAAGCTTCACGGCGGGAGGGCCAATACTGAACAATGAGCAGTTCTTC. Amino acid sequence: CARSFTAGGPILNNEQFF.

The genes are TRBV3-1 (or the pseudogene TRBV3-2) and TRBJ2-5, with 11 bases identical to TRBD2. The CDR3 length is 16 residues. Germline V gene data show CDR1 as LGHDT and CDR2 as YNNKEL (reference sequence). With 3 bases clipped from V and 4 bases from J, the junction kept 7 bases outside the gene matches. CDR3 bases: TGTGCCAGCAGCCAGGCCCTACTAGCGGGAGCAGAGACCCAGTACTTC. It yields the protein CASSQALLAGAETQYF.

The rearrangement links TRBV7-9 to TRBJ1-1; D possibly corresponds to TRBD1 (6 bases). Trimming left V 6 bases short and J 1 base short, with 6 bases between. CDR1 is SEHNR, CDR2 FQNEAQ, per germline (reference sequence). The CDR3 consists of 12 residues. The CDR3 DNA follows: TGTGCCAGCAGACAGGGGAACACTGAAGCTTTCTTT. Translated: CASRQGNTEAFF.